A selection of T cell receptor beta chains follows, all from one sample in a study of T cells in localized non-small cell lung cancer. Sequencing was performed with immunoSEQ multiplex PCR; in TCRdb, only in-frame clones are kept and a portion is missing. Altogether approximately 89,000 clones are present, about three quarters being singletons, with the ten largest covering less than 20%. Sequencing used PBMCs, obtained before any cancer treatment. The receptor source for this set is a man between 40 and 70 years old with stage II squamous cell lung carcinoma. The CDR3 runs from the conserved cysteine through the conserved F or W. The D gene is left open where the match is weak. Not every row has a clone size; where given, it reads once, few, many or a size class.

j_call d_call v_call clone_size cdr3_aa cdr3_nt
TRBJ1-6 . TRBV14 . CASGFGDSPLHF TGTGCCAGCGGCTTCGGGGACTCACCCCTCCACTTT
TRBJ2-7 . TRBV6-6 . CASSSVGLTLSYEQYF TGTGCCAGCAGTTCCGTGGGACTGACGCTCTCCTACGAGCAGTACTTC
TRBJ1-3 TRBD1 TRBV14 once CASSQGQGVNTIYF TGTGCCAGCAGCCAAGGACAGGGAGTTAACACCATATATTTT
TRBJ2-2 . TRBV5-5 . CASSLGIGTGNTGELFF TGTGCCAGCAGCTTGGGGATCGGGACTGGGAACACCGGGGAGCTGTTTTTT
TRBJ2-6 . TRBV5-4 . CASSYMTASGANVLTF TGTGCCAGCAGCTATATGACCGCCTCTGGGGCCAACGTCCTGACTTTC
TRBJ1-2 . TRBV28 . CASSFRTDYGYTF TGTGCCAGCAGTTTCCGGACCGACTATGGCTACACCTTC
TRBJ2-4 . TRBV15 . CATSSPSGAKNIQYF TGTGCCACCAGCAGTCCTTCGGGCGCCAAAAACATTCAGTACTTC
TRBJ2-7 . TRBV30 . CAWRPPGTYEQYF TGTGCCTGGCGTCCCCCGGGTACCTACGAGCAGTACTTC
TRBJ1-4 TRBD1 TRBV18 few CASSGQGPATNEKLFF TGTGCCAGCTCAGGACAGGGACCCGCAACTAATGAAAAACTGTTTTTT
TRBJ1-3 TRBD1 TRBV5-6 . CASSSTWRDSFSGNTIYF TGTGCCAGCAGCTCCACCTGGAGGGACAGCTTCTCTGGAAACACCATATATTTT
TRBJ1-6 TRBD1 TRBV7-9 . CASSSSGQGNSPLHF TGTGCCAGCAGCTCTTCGGGACAGGGGAATTCACCCCTCCACTTT
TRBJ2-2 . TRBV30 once CAWSVLLRTGELFF TGTGCCTGGAGTGTACTGCTGAGGACCGGGGAGCTGTTTTTT
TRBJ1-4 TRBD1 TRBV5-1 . CASTRQGGEKLFF TGCGCCAGCACCCGGCAGGGGGGAGAAAAACTGTTTTTT
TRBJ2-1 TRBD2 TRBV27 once CASTVLAAGTSGRASSYNEQFF TGTGCCAGCACCGTCCTGGCGGCCGGGACTAGCGGAAGAGCCTCATCCTACAATGAGCAGTTCTTC
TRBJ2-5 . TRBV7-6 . CASSFEMGTQYF TGTGCCAGCAGCTTTGAGATGGGGACCCAGTACTTC
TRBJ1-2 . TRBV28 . CASRGHSYGYTF TGTGCCAGCAGGGGACACTCCTATGGCTACACCTTC
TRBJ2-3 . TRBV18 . CASSPHPPGPEDTQYF TGTGCCAGCTCACCTCACCCGCCGGGCCCCGAAGATACGCAGTATTTT
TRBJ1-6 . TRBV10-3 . CAISRDLSSPLHF TGTGCCATCAGCCGGGACTTAAGTTCACCCCTCCACTTT
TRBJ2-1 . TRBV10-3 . CAISGSYNEQFF TGTGCCATCAGTGGATCCTACAATGAGCAGTTCTTC
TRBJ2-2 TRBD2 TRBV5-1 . CASSTQRGPTGELFF TGCGCCAGCAGCACCCAGCGGGGGCCCACCGGGGAGCTGTTTTTT
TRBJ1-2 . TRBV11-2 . CASSPTVTNYGYTF TGTGCCAGCAGCCCGACAGTTACTAACTATGGCTACACCTTC
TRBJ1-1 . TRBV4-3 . CASSQDRQSWTEAFF TGCGCCAGCAGCCAAGATCGGCAGAGTTGGACTGAAGCTTTCTTT
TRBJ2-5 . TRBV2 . CAYGGHETQYF TGTGCTTACGGGGGGCATGAGACCCAGTACTTC
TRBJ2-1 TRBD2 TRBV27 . CASTPTSGGLYNEQFF TGTGCCAGCACCCCGACTAGCGGGGGCCTGTACAATGAGCAGTTCTTC
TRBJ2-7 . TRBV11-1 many CASSLGRAAYEQYF TGTGCCAGCAGCTTGGGCAGGGCCGCCTACGAGCAGTACTTC
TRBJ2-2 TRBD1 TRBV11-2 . CASSLLTRGINTGELFF TGTGCCAGCAGCTTACTCACCAGGGGGATCAACACCGGGGAGCTGTTTTTT
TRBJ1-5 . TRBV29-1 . CSVGGAGQPQHF TGCAGCGTGGGAGGGGCGGGTCAGCCCCAGCATTTT
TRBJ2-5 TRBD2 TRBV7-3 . CASSYLGTSSTQYF TGTGCCAGCAGCTACCTCGGGACTAGTTCAACCCAGTACTTC
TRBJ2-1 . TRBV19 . CASSIGGNSYNEQFF TGTGCCAGTAGTATAGGGGGGAACTCCTACAATGAGCAGTTCTTC
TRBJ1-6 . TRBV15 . CATSRDLAWAGSNSPLHF TGTGCCACCAGCAGAGATTTAGCGTGGGCAGGGTCTAATTCACCCCTCCACTTT
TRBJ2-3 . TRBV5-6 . CASSLRGTDTQYF TGTGCCAGCAGCTTGAGGGGAACAGATACGCAGTATTTT
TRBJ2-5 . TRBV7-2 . CASSFSPQETQYF TGTGCCAGCAGCTTTAGTCCCCAGGAGACCCAGTACTTC
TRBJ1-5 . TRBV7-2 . CASSSANQPQHF TGTGCCAGCAGCTCAGCCAATCAGCCCCAGCATTTT
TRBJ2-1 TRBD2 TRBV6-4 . CASSVGAGVYNEQFF TGTGCCAGCAGTGTCGGAGCGGGAGTCTACAATGAGCAGTTCTTC
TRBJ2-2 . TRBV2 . CASRAGYTNTGELFF TGTGCCAGCAGAGCAGGGTATACGAACACCGGGGAGCTGTTTTTT
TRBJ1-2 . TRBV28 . CASRADSRGYGYTF TGTGCCAGCAGGGCGGACAGCCGTGGCTATGGCTACACCTTC
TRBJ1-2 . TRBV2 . CASSPRGSYGGYTF TGTGCCAGCAGCCCCCGGGGGTCGTACGGAGGCTACACCTTC
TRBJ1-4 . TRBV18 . CASSPKQALNEKLFF TGTGCCAGCTCACCTAAACAGGCGCTTAATGAAAAACTGTTTTTT
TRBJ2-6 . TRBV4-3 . CASSQDSPGANVLTF TGCGCCAGCAGCCAAGATTCCCCCGGGGCCAACGTCCTGACTTTC
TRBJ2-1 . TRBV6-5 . CASSLREGGEQFF TGTGCCAGCAGCCTTAGGGAGGGGGGAGAGCAGTTCTTC
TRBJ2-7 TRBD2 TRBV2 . CASSETAGGSYEQYF TGTGCCAGCAGTGAGACAGCGGGAGGGTCCTACGAGCAGTACTTC
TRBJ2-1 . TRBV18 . CASSYTAPDQFF TGTGCCAGCTCATATACAGCTCCCGATCAGTTCTTC
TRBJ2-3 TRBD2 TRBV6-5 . CASSPVLAGGLTQYF TGTGCCAGCAGCCCCGTACTAGCGGGGGGGCTTACGCAGTATTTT
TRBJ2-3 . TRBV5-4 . CASSYEARTDTQYF TGTGCCAGCAGCTATGAGGCTCGCACAGATACGCAGTATTTT
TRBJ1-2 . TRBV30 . CAWNTGLSYGYTF TGTGCCTGGAACACAGGGTTGAGCTATGGCTACACCTTC
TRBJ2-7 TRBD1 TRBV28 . CASDQGGGVEQYF TGTGCCAGCGACCAAGGGGGCGGTGTAGAGCAGTACTTC
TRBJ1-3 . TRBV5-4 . CASSKPGGGLNTIYF TGTGCCAGCAGCAAACCGGGGGGCGGCCTGAACACCATATATTTT
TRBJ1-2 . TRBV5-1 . CASSLEGYNYGYTF TGCGCCAGCAGCTTGGAGGGATACAACTATGGCTACACCTTC
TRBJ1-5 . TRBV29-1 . CSVEKGPGSQHF TGCAGCGTTGAGAAGGGTCCGGGGTCCCAGCATTTT
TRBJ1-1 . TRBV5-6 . CASSLYPRDGSEAFF TGTGCCAGCAGCTTGTACCCCAGGGATGGCTCTGAAGCTTTCTTT
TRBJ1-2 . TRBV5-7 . CASSSPGLRGTYGYTF TGTGCCAGCAGCTCCCCCGGCCTGAGGGGCACTTATGGCTACACCTTC
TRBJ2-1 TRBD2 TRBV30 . CAWGTSSGRYNEQFF TGTGCCTGGGGAACATCTAGCGGGAGATACAATGAGCAGTTCTTC
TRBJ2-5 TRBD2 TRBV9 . CASSAQPSGGALETQYF TGTGCCAGCAGCGCACAACCCAGCGGGGGGGCCCTAGAGACCCAGTACTTC
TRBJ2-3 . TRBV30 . CAWKGTDTQYF TGTGCCTGGAAGGGCACAGATACGCAGTATTTT
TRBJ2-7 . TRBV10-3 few CAIRGQILSSYEQYF TGTGCCATCAGGGGACAAATACTGAGCTCCTACGAGCAGTACTTC
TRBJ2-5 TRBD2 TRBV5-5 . CASSSGLAGAETQYF TGTGCCAGCAGCTCGGGACTAGCGGGAGCAGAGACCCAGTACTTC
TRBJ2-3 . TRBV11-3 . CASSTGTLTTDTQYF TGTGCCAGCAGTACCGGGACACTAACTACAGATACGCAGTATTTT
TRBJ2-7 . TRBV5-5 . CASSFLPGDSSTYEQYF TGTGCCAGCAGCTTTCTTCCCGGGGACTCCTCAACCTACGAGCAGTACTTC
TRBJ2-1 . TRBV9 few CASSVGSSNEQFF TGTGCCAGCAGCGTAGGTTCAAGCAATGAGCAGTTCTTC
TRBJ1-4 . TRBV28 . CASRRTSNEKLFF TGTGCCAGCAGAAGGACTTCTAATGAAAAACTGTTTTTT